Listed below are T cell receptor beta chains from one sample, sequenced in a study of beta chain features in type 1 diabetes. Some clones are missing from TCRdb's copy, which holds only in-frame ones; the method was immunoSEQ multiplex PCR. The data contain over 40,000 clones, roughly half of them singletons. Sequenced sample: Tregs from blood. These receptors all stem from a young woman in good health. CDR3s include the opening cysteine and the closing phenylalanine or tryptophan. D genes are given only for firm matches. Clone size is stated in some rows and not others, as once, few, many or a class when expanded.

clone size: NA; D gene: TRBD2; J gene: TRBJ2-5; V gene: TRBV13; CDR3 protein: CASSLPGGGETQYF; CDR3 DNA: TGTGCCAGCAGCTTACCGGGAGGGGGAGAGACCCAGTACTTC
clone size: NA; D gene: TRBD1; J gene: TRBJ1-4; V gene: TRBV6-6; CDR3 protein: CASSGTGTANEKLFF; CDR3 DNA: TGTGCCAGCAGTGGAACCGGGACAGCTAATGAAAAACTGTTTTTT
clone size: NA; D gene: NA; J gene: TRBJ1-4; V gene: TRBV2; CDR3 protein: CASIYSATNEKLFF; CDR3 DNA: TGTGCCAGTATTTACAGTGCAACTAATGAAAAACTGTTTTTT
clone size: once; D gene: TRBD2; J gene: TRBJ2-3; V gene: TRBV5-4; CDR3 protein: CASSLANLAGGRGDTQYF; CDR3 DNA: TGTGCCAGCAGCTTGGCCAATCTGGCGGGAGGGCGGGGAGATACGCAGTATTTT
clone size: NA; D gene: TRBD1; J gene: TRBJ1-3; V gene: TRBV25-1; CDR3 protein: CASSPNRGFAGNTIYF; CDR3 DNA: TGTGCCAGCAGTCCAAACAGGGGGTTCGCTGGAAACACCATATATTTT
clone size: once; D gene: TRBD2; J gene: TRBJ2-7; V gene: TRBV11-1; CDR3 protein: CASSKIPSSGSYEQYF; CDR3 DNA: TGTGCCAGCAGCAAAATCCCATCTAGCGGGAGCTACGAGCAGTACTTC
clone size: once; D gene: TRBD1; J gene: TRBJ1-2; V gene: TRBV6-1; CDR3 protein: CAGTGVNYGYTF; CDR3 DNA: TGTGCCGGTACAGGGGTGAACTATGGCTACACCTTC
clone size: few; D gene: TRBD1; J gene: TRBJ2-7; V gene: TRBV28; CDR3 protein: CASSFIGTAYEQYF; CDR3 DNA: TGTGCCAGCAGTTTTATTGGGACAGCCTACGAGCAGTACTTC
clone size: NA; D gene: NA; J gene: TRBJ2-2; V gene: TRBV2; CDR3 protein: CASSGGAHAGELFF; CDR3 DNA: TGTGCCAGCAGTGGTGGGGCGCACGCCGGGGAGCTGTTTTTT
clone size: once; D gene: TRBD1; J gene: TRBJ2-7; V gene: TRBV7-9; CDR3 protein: CASSSTGGGYEQYF; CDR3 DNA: TGTGCCAGCAGCTCGACAGGGGGCGGGTACGAGCAGTACTTC
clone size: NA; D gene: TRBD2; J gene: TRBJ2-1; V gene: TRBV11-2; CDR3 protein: CASRPGTSRNEQFF; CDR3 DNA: TGTGCCAGCAGACCCGGGACTAGCAGAAATGAGCAGTTCTTC
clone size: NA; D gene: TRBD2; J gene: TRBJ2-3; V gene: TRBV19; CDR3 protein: CASSKTGAGTNTQYF; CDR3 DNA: TGTGCCAGTAGTAAAACGGGAGCGGGAACAAATACGCAGTATTTT
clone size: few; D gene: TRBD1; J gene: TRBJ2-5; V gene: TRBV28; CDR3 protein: CASSPLTGAQETQYF; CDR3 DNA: TGTGCCAGCAGCCCCCTCACAGGGGCCCAGGAGACCCAGTACTTC
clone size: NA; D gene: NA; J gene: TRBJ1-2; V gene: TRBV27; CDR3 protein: CASRLREAYGYTF; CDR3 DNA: TGTGCCAGCAGACTCAGGGAAGCCTATGGCTACACCTTC
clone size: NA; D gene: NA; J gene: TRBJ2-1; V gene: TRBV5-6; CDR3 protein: CASSLAGGVGNEQFF; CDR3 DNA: TGTGCCAGCAGCTTGGCCGGCGGGGTGGGCAATGAGCAGTTCTTC
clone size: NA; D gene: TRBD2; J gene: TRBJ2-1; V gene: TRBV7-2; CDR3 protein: CASSLDASGTYNEQFF; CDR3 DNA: TGTGCCAGCAGCTTAGATGCTAGCGGGACCTACAATGAGCAGTTCTTC
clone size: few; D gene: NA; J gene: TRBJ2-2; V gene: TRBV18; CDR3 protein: CASSPPGHSRTGELFF; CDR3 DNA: TGTGCCAGCTCACCACCGGGACACTCCAGGACCGGGGAGCTGTTTTTT
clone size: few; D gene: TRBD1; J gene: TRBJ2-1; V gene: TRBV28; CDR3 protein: CASATGGTHIEQFF; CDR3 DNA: TGTGCCAGCGCTACAGGGGGCACCCATATTGAGCAGTTCTTC
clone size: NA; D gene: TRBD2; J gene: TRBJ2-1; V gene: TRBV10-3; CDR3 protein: CAISAGWGSEGGNEQFF; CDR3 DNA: TGTGCCATCAGCGCCGGATGGGGAAGCGAGGGAGGGAATGAGCAGTTCTTC
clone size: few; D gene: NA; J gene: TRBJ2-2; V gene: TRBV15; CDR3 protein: CATSFVTGTGELFF; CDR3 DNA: TGTGCCACCAGCTTTGTCACCGGGACCGGGGAGCTGTTTTTT
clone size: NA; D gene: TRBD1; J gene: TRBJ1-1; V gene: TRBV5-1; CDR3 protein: CASSYRGLNTEAFF; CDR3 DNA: TGCGCCAGCAGCTACAGGGGGCTGAACACTGAAGCTTTCTTT
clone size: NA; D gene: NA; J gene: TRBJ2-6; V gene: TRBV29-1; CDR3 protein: CSVSVSGANVLTF; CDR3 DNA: TGCAGCGTTTCGGTCTCTGGGGCCAACGTCCTGACTTTC
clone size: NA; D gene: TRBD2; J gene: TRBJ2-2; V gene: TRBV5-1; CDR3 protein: CASSLGLAVSNTGELFF; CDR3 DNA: TGCGCCAGCAGCCTGGGACTAGCGGTCTCGAACACCGGGGAGCTGTTTTTT
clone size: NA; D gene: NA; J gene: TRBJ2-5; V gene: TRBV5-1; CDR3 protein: CASSLWQARQETQYF; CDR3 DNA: TGCGCCAGCAGCTTGTGGCAGGCGCGACAAGAGACCCAGTACTTC
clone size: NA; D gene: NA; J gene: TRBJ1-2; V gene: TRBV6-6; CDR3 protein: CASSTGNYGYTF; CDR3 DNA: TGTGCCAGCTCAACAGGGAACTATGGCTACACCTTC
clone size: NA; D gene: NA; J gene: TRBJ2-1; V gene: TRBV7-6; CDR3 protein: CASSLVRNEQFF; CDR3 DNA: TGTGCCAGCAGCTTAGTCAGGAATGAGCAGTTCTTC
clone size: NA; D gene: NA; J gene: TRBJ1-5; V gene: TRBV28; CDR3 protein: CASSLYQEGQPQHF; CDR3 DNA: TGTGCCAGCAGTTTATATCAGGAGGGTCAGCCCCAGCATTTT
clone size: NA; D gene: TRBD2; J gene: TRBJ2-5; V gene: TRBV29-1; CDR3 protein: CSVGLSGVAETQYF; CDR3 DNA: TGCAGCGTTGGCTTGAGCGGGGTGGCAGAGACCCAGTACTTC
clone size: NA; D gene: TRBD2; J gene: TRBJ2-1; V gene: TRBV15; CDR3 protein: CATSGDYHNEQFF; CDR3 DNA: TGTGCCACTTCGGGGGACTACCACAATGAGCAGTTCTTC
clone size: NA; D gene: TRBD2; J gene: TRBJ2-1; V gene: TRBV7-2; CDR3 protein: CASSLQAGVNHNEQFF; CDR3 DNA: TGTGCCAGCAGCTTACAAGCGGGAGTGAATCACAATGAGCAGTTCTTC
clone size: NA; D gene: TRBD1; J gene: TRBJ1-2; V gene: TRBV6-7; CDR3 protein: CASSGPGTGDYGYTF; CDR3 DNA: TGTGCCAGCAGTGGACCCGGGACAGGGGACTATGGCTACACCTTC
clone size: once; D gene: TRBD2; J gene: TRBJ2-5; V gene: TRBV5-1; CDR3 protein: CASSLGTASGSYAEQYF; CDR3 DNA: TGCGCCAGCAGCTTGGGTACCGCTAGCGGGAGCTATGCGGAGCAGTACTTC
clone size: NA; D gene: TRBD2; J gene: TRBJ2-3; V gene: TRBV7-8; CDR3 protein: CASSLASPGEGGTQYF; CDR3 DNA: TGTGCCAGCAGCTTAGCTTCCCCGGGGGAGGGCGGTACGCAGTATTTT
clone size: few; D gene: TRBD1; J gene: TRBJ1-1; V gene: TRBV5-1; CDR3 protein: CASSGLGQLNTEAFF; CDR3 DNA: TGCGCCAGCAGCGGCCTGGGACAGTTGAACACTGAAGCTTTCTTT
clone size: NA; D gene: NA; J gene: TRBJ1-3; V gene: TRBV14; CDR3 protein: CASSQVNSHSGNTIYF; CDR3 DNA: TGTGCCAGCAGCCAAGTAAACAGCCACTCTGGAAACACCATATATTTT
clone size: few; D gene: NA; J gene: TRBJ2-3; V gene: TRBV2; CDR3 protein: CASAYSTDTQYF; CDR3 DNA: TGTGCCAGCGCCTATTCCACAGATACGCAGTATTTT
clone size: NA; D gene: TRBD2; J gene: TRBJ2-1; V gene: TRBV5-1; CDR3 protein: CASSATSGRAGEQFF; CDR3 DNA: TGCGCCAGCAGCGCAACTAGCGGGAGGGCCGGTGAGCAGTTCTTC
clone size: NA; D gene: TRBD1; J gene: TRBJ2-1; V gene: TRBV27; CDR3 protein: CASSSWTGKYNEQFF; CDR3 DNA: TGTGCCAGCAGCTCCTGGACAGGGAAATACAATGAGCAGTTCTTC
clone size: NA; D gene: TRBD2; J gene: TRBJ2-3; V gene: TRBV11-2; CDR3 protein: CASSLGTSSYGTDTQYF; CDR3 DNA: TGTGCCAGCAGCTTAGGGACTAGCTCGTATGGGACAGATACGCAGTATTTT
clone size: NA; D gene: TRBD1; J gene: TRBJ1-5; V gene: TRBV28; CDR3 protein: CASRKQGGSNQPQHF; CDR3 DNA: TGTGCCAGCCGTAAACAGGGGGGAAGCAATCAGCCCCAGCATTTT
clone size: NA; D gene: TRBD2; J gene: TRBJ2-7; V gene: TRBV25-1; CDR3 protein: CASSEWVAGGAYEQYF; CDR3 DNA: TGTGCCAGCAGTGAATGGGTAGCGGGTGGGGCCTACGAGCAGTACTTC
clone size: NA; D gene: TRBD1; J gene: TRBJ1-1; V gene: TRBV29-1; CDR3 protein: CSGWDRGPTEAFF; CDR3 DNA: TGCAGCGGGTGGGACAGGGGCCCCACTGAAGCTTTCTTT
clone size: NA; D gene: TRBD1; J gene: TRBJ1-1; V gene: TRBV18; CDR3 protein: CASSASGTGTTEAFF; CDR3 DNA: TGTGCCAGCTCAGCCTCCGGGACAGGTACTACTGAAGCTTTCTTT
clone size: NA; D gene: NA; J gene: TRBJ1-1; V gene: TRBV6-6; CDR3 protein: CASGEANTEAFF; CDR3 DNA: TGTGCCAGCGGTGAGGCGAACACTGAAGCTTTCTTT
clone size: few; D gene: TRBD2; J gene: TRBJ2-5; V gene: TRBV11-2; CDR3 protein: CASSLLAGGGETQYF; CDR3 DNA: TGTGCCAGCAGCCTCCTAGCGGGAGGTGGAGAGACCCAGTACTTC
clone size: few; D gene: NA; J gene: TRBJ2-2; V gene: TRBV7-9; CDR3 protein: CASSSQQANTGELFF; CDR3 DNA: TGTGCCAGCAGCTCACAACAGGCGAACACCGGGGAGCTGTTTTTT
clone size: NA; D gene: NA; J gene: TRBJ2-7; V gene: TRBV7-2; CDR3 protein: CASSLALTEQYF; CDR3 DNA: TGTGCCAGCAGCTTAGCGCTAACCGAGCAGTACTTC
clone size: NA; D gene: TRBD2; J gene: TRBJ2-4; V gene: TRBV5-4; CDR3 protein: CASSPGLAGGPKNIQYF; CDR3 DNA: TGTGCCAGCAGCCCCGGACTAGCGGGAGGGCCGAAAAACATTCAGTACTTC
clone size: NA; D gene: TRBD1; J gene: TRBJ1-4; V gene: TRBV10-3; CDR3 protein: CAISQGAATNEKLFF; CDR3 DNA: TGTGCCATCAGCCAGGGGGCGGCAACTAATGAAAAACTGTTTTTT
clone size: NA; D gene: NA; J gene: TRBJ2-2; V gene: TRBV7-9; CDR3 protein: CASSQTSEATGELFF; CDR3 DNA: TGTGCCAGCAGCCAGACGTCCGAGGCCACCGGGGAGCTGTTTTTT
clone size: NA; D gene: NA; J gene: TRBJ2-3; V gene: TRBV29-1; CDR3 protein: CSSEAGTDTQYF; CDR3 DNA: TGCAGCTCAGAAGCAGGAACAGATACGCAGTATTTT
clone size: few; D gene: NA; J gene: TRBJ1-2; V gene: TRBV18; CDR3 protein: CASSPRQDTGYTF; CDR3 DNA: TGTGCCAGCTCACCAAGACAGGACACCGGCTACACCTTC
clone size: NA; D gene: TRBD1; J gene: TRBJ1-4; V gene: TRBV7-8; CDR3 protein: CASSLLGQGIGKLFF; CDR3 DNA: TGTGCCAGCAGCCTATTGGGACAGGGCATCGGAAAACTGTTTTTT
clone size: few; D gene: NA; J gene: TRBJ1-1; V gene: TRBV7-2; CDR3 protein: CASSLGTVMNTEAFF; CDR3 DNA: TGTGCCAGCAGCTTAGGGACAGTCATGAACACTGAAGCTTTCTTT
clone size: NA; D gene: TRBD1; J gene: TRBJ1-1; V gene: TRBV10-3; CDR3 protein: CAISGGGAPGDTEAFF; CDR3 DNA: TGTGCCATCAGTGGAGGGGGCGCTCCGGGGGACACTGAAGCTTTCTTT
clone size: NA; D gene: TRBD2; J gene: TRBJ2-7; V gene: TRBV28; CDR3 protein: CASSARLAGRSYEQYF; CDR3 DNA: TGTGCCAGCAGTGCTCGACTAGCGGGGAGGTCCTACGAGCAGTACTTC
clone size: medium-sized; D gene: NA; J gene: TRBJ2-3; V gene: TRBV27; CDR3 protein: CASSMRDSTSTDTQYF; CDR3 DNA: TGTGCCAGCAGTATGCGGGACAGCACTAGCACAGATACGCAGTATTTT
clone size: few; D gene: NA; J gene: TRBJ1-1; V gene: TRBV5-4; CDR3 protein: CASRQDSHTEAFF; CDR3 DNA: TGTGCCAGCAGACAGGACAGCCACACTGAAGCTTTCTTT
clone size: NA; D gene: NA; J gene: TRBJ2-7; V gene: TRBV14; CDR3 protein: CASSLLGLSYEQYF; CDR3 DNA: TGTGCCAGCAGCCTCTTGGGGCTCTCCTACGAGCAGTACTTC